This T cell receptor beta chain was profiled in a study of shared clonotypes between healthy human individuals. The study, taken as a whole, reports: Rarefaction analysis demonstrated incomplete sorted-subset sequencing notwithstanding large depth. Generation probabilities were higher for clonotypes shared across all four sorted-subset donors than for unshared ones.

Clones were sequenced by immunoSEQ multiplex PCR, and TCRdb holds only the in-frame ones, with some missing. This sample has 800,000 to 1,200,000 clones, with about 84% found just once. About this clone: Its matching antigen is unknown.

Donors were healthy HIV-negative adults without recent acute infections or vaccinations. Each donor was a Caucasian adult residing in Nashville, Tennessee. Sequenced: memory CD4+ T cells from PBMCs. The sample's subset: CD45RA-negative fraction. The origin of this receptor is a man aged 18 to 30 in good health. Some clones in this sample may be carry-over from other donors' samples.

CDR3 in amino acids: CASSIGGRGEETQYF. The CDR3 DNA reads TGTGCCAGTAGTATCGGTGGGAGGGGAGAAGAGACCCAGTACTTC. The gene calls are TRBV19 and TRBJ2-5, with 7 bases lining up with TRBD2. CDR3 length equals 15 residues. The germline V gene has CDR1 LNHDA and CDR2 SQIVND (reference sequence). The ends lost 3 bases at V and 3 bases at J; junction bases unmatched: 7.